The present T cell receptor (beta chain) was sequenced within a study of blood T cell repertoires in COVID-19. Whole-study context: The United States, Italy and Spain were the sources of the acute and convalescent COVID-19 samples. PBMCs, B-cell-depleted T cells, or T cells provided the cDNA or gDNA that made up the material.

Per the original data handling: By means of reference gene primer amplification, nucleated cell counts were estimated. Measured with immunoSEQ multiplex PCR; TCRdb has only the in-frame clones, and not every one. That table is the source of V, J and clone size, and D and trimming were worked out from the DNA. This table holds roughly 260,000 clones, more than 70% found once. This clone was picked up a small number of times. Germline CDR1 KGHSH, CDR2 LQKENI. The CDR3 spans 20 residues. V lost 8 bases and J lost 2; bases outside the gene matches: 24. This receptor was obtained from a woman aged 40 to 50 who had recovered from COVID-19. The specimen sequenced was peripheral blood. J is TRBJ1-3 and V is TRBV18; 7 bases fit TRBD1. The CDR3 nucleotides read TGTGCCAGCGTCACCACGTCCGGGACAGTTTACAAGGTGGCTGGAAACACCATATATTTT. This sequence encodes CASVTTSGTVYKVAGNTIYF.